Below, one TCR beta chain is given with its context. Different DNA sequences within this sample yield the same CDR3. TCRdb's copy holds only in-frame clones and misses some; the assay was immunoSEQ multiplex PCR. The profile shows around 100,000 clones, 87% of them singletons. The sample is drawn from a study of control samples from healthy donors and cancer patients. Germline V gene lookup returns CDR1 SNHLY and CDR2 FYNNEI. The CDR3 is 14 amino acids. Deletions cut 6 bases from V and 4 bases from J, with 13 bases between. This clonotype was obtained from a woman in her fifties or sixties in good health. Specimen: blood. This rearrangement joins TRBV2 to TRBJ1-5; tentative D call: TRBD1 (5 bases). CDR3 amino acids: CASRGDSSNQPQHF. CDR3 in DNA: TGTGCCAGCAGGGGGGACTCCAGTAATCAGCCCCAGCATTTT.